The rows below give T cell receptor beta chains drawn from one sample of a study of T-cell reconstitution after alpha-beta-depleted transplantation in children. TCRdb used MiXCR to reprocess the PCR reads, holding one entry per CDR3 protein. Of some 390,000 distinct CDR3 sequences in the sample, roughly 22% were seen once. This material consisted of PBMCs from the stem cell graft donor, taken from the stem cell graft. These receptors were obtained from a human donor who donated a stem cell graft to a child with acute myeloid leukemia. CDR3s include the opening cysteine and the closing phenylalanine or tryptophan. The D gene is left open where the match is weak. Size tells how often a clone was seen (once, few, many) or the class of an expanded clone, and some rows leave it out.

clone_size	d_call	j_call	v_call	cdr3_nt	cdr3_aa
-	-	TRBJ1-4	TRBV29-1	TGCAGCGCGACAGCCTATGAAAAACTGTTTTTT	CSATAYEKLFF
many	-	TRBJ2-1	TRBV20-1	TGCAGTGCTAGTCTGTTCATGTGGCAAAATAATGAGCAGTTCTTC	CSASLFMWQNNEQFF
-	TRBD1	TRBJ2-7	TRBV18	TGTGCCAGCTCACCCGGACAGGGGAGCATCTACGAGCAGTACTTC	CASSPGQGSIYEQYF
many	-	TRBJ2-7	TRBV7-2	TGTGCCAGCAGCTTAGGTAGCGGTAGCTCCTACGAGCAGTACTTC	CASSLGSGSSYEQYF
-	-	TRBJ2-1	TRBV12-3/TRBV12-4	TGTGCCAGCAGTTTAGCTAACTACAATGAGCAGTTCTTC	CASSLANYNEQFF
many	-	TRBJ2-2	TRBV15	TGTGCCACCGGGGCGAACACCGGGGAGCTGTTTTTT	CATGANTGELFF
-	-	TRBJ2-1	TRBV12-3/TRBV12-4	TGTGCCAGCAGTTTGAGCTCTAGCGTGAGAGACCAGTTCTTC	CASSLSSSVRDQFF
-	TRBD2	TRBJ2-7	TRBV2	TGTGCCAGCAGTCAAGGACTAGCGGGAGGCGGGTACGAGCAGTACTTC	CASSQGLAGGGYEQYF
many	-	TRBJ2-3	TRBV28	TGTGCCAGCAGTTCCCTTACAGATACGCAGTATTTT	CASSSLTDTQYF
-	TRBD2	TRBJ2-7	TRBV27	TGTGCCAGCAGTTTAAGGAGCGGGAGGGCCCTAGTCGAGCAGTACTTC	CASSLRSGRALVEQYF
many	-	TRBJ1-1	TRBV12-3/TRBV12-4	TGTGCCAGCAGTCCTACAGGGAAAACTGAAGCTTTCTTT	CASSPTGKTEAFF
few	TRBD1	TRBJ1-3	TRBV25-1	TGTGCCAGCACCGGGACAGGGATTCTTGGAAACACCATATATTTT	CASTGTGILGNTIYF
-	TRBD1	TRBJ2-2	TRBV29-1	TGCAGCGTGGAGAGGACAGGGAACGGGGAGCTGTTTTTT	CSVERTGNGELFF
-	-	TRBJ1-1	TRBV7-9	TGTGCCAGCAGCTTAGCGCAGACCACTGAAGCTTTCTTT	CASSLAQTTEAFF
-	TRBD1	TRBJ1-1	TRBV6-5	TGTGCCAGCAGCTACCTAGGACAGGGGAACACTGAAGCTTTCTTT	CASSYLGQGNTEAFF
-	-	TRBJ2-7	TRBV20-1	TGCAGTGCTAGAGATCTCGGCGGAGGCCTATACGAGCAGTACTTC	CSARDLGGGLYEQYF
-	-	TRBJ2-5	TRBV6-5	TGTGCCAGCCGGGCTGGGCTGGAGAAGGGGACCCAGTACTTC	CASRAGLEKGTQYF
once	-	TRBJ2-2	TRBV5-1	TGCGCCAGCAGCTTGGCCGCGGCTGGCGGGACGGTAGTGGGCACCGGGGAGCTGTTTTTT	CASSLAAAGGTVVGTGELFF
few	-	TRBJ2-1	TRBV12-3/TRBV12-4	TGTGCCAGCAGCAAGGGTAACAATGAGCAGTTCTTC	CASSKGNNEQFF
few	-	TRBJ2-7	TRBV7-3	TGTGCCAGCAGCTTAGAGGGGGGCCACATCTACGAGCAGTACTTC	CASSLEGGHIYEQYF
many	TRBD1	TRBJ1-1	TRBV5-1	TGCGCCAGCAGCTTGACCCGACAGGGCGTGGGGTTCGCTGAAGCTTTCTTT	CASSLTRQGVGFAEAFF
many	TRBD1	TRBJ2-1	TRBV12-3/TRBV12-4	TGTGCCAGCAGCGAACGGGACAGGGGGAATGAGCAGTTCTTC	CASSERDRGNEQFF
-	TRBD2	TRBJ2-1	TRBV27	TGTGCCAGCAGTTTTGGCGGGAGGGCCTGGAATGAGCAGTTCTTC	CASSFGGRAWNEQFF
-	-	TRBJ2-1	TRBV6-1	TGTGCCAGCAAACGGGAGACCTCCTACAATGAGCAGTTCTTC	CASKRETSYNEQFF
many	-	TRBJ2-1	TRBV12-3/TRBV12-4	TGTGCCAGCAGTTTAGGGAATGAGCAGTTCTTC	CASSLGNEQFF
-	-	TRBJ2-1	TRBV12-3/TRBV12-4	TGTGCCAGCAGTCCCAGAGAAATAGGCCCCGGTGAGCAGTTCTTC	CASSPREIGPGEQFF
-	-	TRBJ2-3	TRBV4-1	TGCGCCAGCAGCCAACGAGGTGTGGGAGATATAGATACGCAGTATTTT	CASSQRGVGDIDTQYF
-	-	TRBJ2-5	TRBV25-1	TGTGCCAGCAGTGAAGACCCTCCGGAACAAGAGACCCAGTACTTC	CASSEDPPEQETQYF
few	TRBD1	TRBJ1-1	TRBV12-3/TRBV12-4	TGTGCCAGCAGTTCAACAGGGGGCGTGGGAACTGAAGCTTTCTTT	CASSSTGGVGTEAFF
few	-	TRBJ1-6	TRBV4-3	TGCGCCAGCAGCCAAGATTATACGGCAGATTCACCCCTCCACTTT	CASSQDYTADSPLHF
few	TRBD1	TRBJ2-7	TRBV6-1	TGTGCCAGCAGCCTTTCACAGGGGGCAATCGAGCAGTACTTC	CASSLSQGAIEQYF
-	-	TRBJ1-4	TRBV3-1	TGTGCCAGCAGCCAAGACGCGTACGCTGGGTATGAAAAACTGTTTTTT	CASSQDAYAGYEKLFF
few	-	TRBJ1-1	TRBV18	TGTGCCAGCTCACCGTCGGGGGCGAAGAACACTGAAGCTTTCTTT	CASSPSGAKNTEAFF
-	-	TRBJ2-1	TRBV5-1	TGCGCCAGCAGCTTGGAGGCGACAGCAATCTACAATGAGCAGTTCTTC	CASSLEATAIYNEQFF
few	-	TRBJ2-7	TRBV27	TGTGCCAGCAGTTTTAACGGGAAGGGGGCCTACGAGCAGTACTTC	CASSFNGKGAYEQYF
-	-	TRBJ2-1	TRBV20-1	TGCAGTGCTAATTCGGGCTTTTCCTACAATGAGCAGTTCTTC	CSANSGFSYNEQFF
-	TRBD1	TRBJ2-3	TRBV5-1	TGCGCCAGCAGCCTCCAACAGGGGGAGCTTTCAGATACGCAGTATTTT	CASSLQQGELSDTQYF
-	TRBD2	TRBJ2-7	TRBV12-3/TRBV12-4	TGTGCCAGCAGTACGCGGACTAGCGGGAGGGCGAAGGGCTACGAGCAGTACTTC	CASSTRTSGRAKGYEQYF
few	-	TRBJ1-1	TRBV14	TGTGCCAGCACCCAGGGGCCGGGGGGTCGGTTGAACACTGAAGCTTTCTTT	CASTQGPGGRLNTEAFF
few	TRBD2	TRBJ2-3	TRBV20-1	TGCAGTGCTATCACGACTAGCGGGCGTAGCACAGATACGCAGTATTTT	CSAITTSGRSTDTQYF
-	-	TRBJ1-2	TRBV27	TGTGCCAGCAGTGTCCGGGACACCTATGGCTACACCTTC	CASSVRDTYGYTF
few	-	TRBJ1-1	TRBV7-9	TGTGCCAGCAGCCCTGGGACACCTGAAGCTTTCTTT	CASSPGTPEAFF
-	TRBD2	TRBJ2-1	TRBV20-1	TGCAGTGCTCATAGCGGGAGTGGGTCCTACAATGAGCAGTTCTTC	CSAHSGSGSYNEQFF
many	-	TRBJ2-2	TRBV7-6	TGTGCCAGCTCCTTGGGGGCTAGATTCACCGGGGAGCTGTTTTTT	CASSLGARFTGELFF
-	-	TRBJ2-1	TRBV20-1	TGCAGTTCCCGGGACCTAAACAATGAGCAGTTCTTC	CSSRDLNNEQFF